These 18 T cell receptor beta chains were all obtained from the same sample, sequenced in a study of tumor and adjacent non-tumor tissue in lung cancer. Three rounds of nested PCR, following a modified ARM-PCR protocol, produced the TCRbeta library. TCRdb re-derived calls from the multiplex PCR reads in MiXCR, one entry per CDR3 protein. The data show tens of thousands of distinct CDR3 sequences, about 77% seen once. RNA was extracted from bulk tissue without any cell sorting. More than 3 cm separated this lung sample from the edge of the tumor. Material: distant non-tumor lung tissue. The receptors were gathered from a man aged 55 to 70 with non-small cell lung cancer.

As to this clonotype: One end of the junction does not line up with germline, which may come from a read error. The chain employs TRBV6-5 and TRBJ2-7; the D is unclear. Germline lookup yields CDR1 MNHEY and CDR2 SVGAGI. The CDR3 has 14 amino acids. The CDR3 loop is CANSYSRKPYEQYF. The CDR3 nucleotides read TGTGCCAACAGTTACAGCAGGAAACCCTATGAGCAGTACTTC.

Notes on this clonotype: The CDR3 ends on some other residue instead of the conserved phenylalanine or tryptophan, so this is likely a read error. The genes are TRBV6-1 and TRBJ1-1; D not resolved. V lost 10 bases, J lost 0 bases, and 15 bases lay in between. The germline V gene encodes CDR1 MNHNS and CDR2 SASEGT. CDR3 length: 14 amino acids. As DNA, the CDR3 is TGTGCCAACACCCAGCAAATTTTGAACACTGAAGCTTTCTCT. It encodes CANTQQILNTEAFS.

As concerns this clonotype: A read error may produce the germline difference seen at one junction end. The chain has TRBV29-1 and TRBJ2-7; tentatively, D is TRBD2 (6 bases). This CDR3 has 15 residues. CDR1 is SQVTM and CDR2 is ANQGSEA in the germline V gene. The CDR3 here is CSVAGLPTNINEQYF. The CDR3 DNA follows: TGCAGTGTTGCCGGACTACCGACAAACATCAACGAGCAGTACTTC.

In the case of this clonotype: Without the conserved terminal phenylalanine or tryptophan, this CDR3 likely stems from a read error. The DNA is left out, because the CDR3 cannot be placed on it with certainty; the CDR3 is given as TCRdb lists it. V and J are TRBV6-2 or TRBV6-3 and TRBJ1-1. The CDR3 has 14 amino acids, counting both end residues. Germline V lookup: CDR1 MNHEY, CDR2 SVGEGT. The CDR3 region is CASSYRGQNTEAFL.

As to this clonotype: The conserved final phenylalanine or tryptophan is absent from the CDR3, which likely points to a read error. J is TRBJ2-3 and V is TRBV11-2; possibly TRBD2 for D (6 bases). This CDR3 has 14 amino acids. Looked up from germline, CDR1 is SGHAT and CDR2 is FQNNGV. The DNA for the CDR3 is TGTGCCAGCAGCTTCGGGAGTAGCACAGATACACAGTATTTA. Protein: CASSFGSSTDTQYL.

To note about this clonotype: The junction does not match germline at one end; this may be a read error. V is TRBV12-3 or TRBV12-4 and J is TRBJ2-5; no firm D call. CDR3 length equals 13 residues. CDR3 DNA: TGTGCCAGCGGTTTATCCCCCCACGAGACTCAGTACTTC. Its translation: CASGLSPHETQYF.

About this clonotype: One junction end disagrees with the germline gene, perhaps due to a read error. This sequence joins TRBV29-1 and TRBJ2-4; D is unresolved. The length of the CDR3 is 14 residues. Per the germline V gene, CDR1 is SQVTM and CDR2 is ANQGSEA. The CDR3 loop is CSVQDVTWKNIQYF. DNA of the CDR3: TGCAGCGTTCAAGATGTGACATGGAAGAACATTCAGTACTTC.

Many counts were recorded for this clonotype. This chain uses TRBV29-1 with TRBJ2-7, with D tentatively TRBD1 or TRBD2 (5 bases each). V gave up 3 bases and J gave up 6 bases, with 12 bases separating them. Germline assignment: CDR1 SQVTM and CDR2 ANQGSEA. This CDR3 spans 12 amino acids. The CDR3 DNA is TGCAGCGTTGAGTACAGTGGGGGCGAGCAGTACTTC. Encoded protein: CSVEYSGGEQYF.

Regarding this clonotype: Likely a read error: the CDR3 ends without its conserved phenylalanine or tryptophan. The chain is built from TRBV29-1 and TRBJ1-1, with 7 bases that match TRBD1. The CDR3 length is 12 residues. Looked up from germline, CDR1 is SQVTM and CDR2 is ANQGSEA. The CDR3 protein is CNVDRVNTEAFL. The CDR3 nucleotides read TGCAACGTAGACAGGGTGAACACTGAAGCTTTCCTT.

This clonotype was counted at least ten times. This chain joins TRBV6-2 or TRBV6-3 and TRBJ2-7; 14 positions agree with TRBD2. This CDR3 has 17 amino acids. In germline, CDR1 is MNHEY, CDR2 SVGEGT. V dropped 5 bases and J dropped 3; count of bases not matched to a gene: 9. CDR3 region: CASSQTLGLAGVYEQYF. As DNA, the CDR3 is TGTGCCAGCAGTCAAACTCTGGGACTAGCGGGAGTCTACGAGCAGTACTTC.

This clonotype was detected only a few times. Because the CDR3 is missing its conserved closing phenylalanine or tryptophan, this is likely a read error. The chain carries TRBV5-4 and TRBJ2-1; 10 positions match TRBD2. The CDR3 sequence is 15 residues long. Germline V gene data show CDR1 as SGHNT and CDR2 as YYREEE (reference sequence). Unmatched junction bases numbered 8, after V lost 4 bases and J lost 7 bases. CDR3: CASSPTSGSANEQFL. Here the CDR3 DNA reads TGTGCCAGCAGCCCGACTAGCGGGTCTGCTAATGAGCAGTTCTTA.

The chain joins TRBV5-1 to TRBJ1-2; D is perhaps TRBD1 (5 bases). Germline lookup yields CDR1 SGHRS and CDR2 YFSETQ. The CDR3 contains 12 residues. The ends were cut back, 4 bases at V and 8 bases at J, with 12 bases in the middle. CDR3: CASSQGLRGYTF. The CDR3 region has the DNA TGCGCCAGCAGCCAGGGTCTTCGGGGCTACACCTTC.

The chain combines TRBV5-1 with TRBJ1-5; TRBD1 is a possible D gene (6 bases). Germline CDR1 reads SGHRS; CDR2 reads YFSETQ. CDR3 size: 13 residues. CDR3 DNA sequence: TGCGCTAGCGGCGAAGACAGGAATCAGCCCCAGCATTTT. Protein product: CASGEDRNQPQHF.

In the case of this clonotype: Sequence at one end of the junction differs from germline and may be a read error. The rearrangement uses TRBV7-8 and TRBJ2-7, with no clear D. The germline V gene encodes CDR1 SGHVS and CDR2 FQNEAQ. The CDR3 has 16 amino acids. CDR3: CASSLDEFGSSYEQYF. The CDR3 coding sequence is TGTGCTAGCAGCTTAGATGAGTTCGGCAGCTCCTACGAGCAGTACTTC.

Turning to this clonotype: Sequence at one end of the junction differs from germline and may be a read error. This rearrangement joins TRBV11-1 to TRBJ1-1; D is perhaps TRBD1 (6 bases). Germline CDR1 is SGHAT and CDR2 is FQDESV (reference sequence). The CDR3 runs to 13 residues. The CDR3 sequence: CAGNLAPGAEDFF. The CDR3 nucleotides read TGTGCCGGCAACTTAGCGCCGGGGGCTGAAGATTTCTTT. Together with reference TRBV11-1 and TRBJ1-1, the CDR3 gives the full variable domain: EAEVAQSPRYKITEKSQAVAFWCDPISGHATLYWYRQILGQGPELLVQFQDESVVDDSQLPKDRFSAERLKGVDSTLKIQPAELGDSAMYLCAGNLAPGAEDFFGQGTRLTVV.

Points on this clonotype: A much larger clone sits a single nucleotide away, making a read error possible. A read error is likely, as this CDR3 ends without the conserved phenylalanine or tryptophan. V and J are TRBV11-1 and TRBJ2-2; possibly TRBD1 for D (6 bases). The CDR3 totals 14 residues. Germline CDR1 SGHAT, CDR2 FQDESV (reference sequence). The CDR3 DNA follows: TGCGCCAGCAGCTCCCAACAGGGCCCCGGGGAGCTGTTTCTC. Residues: CASSSQQGPGELFL.

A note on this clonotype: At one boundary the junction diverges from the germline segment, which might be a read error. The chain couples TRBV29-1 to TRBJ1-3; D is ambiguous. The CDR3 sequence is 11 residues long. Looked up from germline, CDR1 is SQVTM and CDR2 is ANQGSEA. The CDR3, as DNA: TGTAGAGTTGTGTCCGGAAGCACCATATATTTT. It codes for CRVVSGSTIYF.

In nucleotides, the CDR3 is TGTATCAGCAGTACCCGAGGAGGGAACACTGAAGCTTTCTTT. It specifies CISSTRGGNTEAFF. The J gene is TRBJ1-1, the V gene TRBV6-2 or TRBV6-3; D gene unclear. CDR1 is MNHEY, CDR2 SVGEGT, per germline. The CDR3 sequence is 14 residues long.